This T cell receptor beta chain was recovered during a study of CD8+CD57+ T cells in acquired aplastic anemia. According to the study, genomic DNA was the template for TCR beta VDJ and CDR3 profiling. One entry per CDR3 protein results from TCRdb running MiXCR on the reads. The data hold over 150,000 distinct CDR3 sequences, with approximately 48% observed a single time. This CDR3 region has 14 residues. Per germline, CDR1 SNHLY and CDR2 FYNNEI. The germline V and J ends were trimmed by 8 bases and 2 bases, with 12 bases remaining between them. Sequencing involved patients with CD8+CD57+ cell expansion previously shown by flow cytometry. General study points: A significant difference in CD8+ Simpson's diversity between patients and controls was not found. Found in both controls and patients were about 30 CD8+ CDR3 sequences.

On this clonotype itself: The antigen remains undetermined.

V usage is TRBV2 and J usage is TRBJ2-2; D gene unclear. Sequenced sample: sorted CD4+, CD8+, or CD8+CD57+ T cells (not recorded which) from PBMCs. This sequence was found in a human donor with aplastic anemia. The CDR3 region has the DNA TGTGCCAGCGTAACCGGTCGTAACACCGGGGAGCTGTTTTTT. This codes for CASVTGRNTGELFF.